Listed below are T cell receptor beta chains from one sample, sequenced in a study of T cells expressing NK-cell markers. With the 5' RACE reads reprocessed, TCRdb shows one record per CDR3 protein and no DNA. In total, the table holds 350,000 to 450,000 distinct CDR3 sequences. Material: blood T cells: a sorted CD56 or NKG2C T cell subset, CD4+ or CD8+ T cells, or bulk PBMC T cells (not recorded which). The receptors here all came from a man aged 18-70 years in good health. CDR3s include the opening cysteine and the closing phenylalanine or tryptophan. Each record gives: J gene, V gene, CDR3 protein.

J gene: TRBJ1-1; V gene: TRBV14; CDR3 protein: CASSREGVKGTEAFF
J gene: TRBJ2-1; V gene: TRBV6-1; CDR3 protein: CASSEIGDGFIGRQFF
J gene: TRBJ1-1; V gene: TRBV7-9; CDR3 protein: CASSLGRRRQHNEAFF
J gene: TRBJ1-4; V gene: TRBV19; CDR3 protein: CASSIRTAWTTNEKLFF
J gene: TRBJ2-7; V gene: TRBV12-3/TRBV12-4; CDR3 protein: CASSLGDSHYEQYF
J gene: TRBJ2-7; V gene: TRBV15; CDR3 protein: CATSSRGAGSYEQYF
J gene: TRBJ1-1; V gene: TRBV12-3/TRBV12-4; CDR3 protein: CASSLERQGPSTEAFF
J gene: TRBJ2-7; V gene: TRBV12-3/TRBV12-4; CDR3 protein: CASSFYLGTGAYEQYF
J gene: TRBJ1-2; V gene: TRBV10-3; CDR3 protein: CAINAGDYGYTF
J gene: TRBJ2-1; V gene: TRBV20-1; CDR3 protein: CSAIGASGGALNEQFF
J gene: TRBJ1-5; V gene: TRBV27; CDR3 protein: CASSDHSNNQPQHF
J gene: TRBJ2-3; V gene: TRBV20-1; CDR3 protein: CSAAPRVGSGDTQYF
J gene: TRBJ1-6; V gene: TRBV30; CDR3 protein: CACDRVNSPLHF
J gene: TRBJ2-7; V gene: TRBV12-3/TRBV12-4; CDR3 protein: CASSPRTGEQYF
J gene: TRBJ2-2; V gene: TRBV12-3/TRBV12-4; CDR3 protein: CASGPWRGEGGELFF
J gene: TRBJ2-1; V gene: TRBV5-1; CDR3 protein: CASSRMGGANNEQFF
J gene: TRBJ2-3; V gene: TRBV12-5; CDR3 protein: CASGPGLAGGQDTQYF
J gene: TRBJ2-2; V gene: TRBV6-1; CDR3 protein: CASSEAEGGTGELFF
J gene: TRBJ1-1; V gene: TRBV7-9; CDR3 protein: CASSLPVPEAFF
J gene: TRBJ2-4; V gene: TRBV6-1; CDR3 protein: CASSDGQLAKNIQYF
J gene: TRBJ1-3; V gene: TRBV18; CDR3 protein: CASSPQSGNTIYF
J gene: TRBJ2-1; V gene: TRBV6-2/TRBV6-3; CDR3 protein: CASSYRLLNEQFF
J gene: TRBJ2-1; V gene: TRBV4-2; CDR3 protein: CASSQSLTSGNNEQFF
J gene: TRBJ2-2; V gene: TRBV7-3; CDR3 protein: CASSLSDGSTGELFF
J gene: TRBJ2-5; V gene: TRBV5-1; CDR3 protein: CASMTLAGNIQETQYF
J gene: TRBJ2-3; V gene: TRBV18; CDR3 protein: CASSPRAPGTDTQYF
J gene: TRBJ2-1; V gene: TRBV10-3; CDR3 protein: CAISERGNYNEQFF
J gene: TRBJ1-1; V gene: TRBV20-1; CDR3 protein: CSARALRTGSTNTEAFF
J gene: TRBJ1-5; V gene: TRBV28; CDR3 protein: CASSTPGPPRNQPQHF
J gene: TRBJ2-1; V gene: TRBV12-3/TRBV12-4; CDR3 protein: CASSSMTSGTYNEQFF
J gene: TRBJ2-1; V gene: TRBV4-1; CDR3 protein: CASSQDRADSYNEQFF
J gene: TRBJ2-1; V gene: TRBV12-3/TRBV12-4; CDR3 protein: CASSSQGNRNYNEQFF
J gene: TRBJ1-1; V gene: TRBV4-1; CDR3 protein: CAREDRKRFWLTTEAFF
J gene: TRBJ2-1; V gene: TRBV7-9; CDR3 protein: CASSRQGSSEQFF
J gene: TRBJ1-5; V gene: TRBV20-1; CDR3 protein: CSAMAGGNQPQHF
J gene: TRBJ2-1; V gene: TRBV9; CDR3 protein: CASSVASGVSFDEQFF
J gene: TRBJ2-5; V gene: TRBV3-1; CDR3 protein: CASSKTTSGTQYF
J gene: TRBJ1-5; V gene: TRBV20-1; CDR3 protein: CSARVPQGGINQPQHF
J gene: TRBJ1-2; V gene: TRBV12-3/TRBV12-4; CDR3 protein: CASSLTDRGYTF
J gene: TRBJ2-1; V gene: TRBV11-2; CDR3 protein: CASSLRGGGSYNEQFF
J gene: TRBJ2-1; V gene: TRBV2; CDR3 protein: CASRQAAEQFF
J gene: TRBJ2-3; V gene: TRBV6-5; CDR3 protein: CASSYSTPTGGRTDTQYF
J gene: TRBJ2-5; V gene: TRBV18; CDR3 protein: CASSPGRTGQETQYF
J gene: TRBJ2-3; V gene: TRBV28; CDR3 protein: CASSGRTGAGDTQYF
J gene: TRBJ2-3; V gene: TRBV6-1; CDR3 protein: CASSQRTTGVGQYF
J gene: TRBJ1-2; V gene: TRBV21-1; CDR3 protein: CASSKFPEGGGGSYGYTF
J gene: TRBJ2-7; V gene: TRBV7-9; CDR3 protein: CASSPTDLISYEQYF
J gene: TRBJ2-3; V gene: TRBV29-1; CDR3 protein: CSVDPTPDTQYF
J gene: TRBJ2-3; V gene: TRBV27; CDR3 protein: CASSYTGTSGGLSTDTQYF
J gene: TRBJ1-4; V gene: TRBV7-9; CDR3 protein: CASSPTGAKLFF
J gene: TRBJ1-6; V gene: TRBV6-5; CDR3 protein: CASSSTGFSNSPLHF